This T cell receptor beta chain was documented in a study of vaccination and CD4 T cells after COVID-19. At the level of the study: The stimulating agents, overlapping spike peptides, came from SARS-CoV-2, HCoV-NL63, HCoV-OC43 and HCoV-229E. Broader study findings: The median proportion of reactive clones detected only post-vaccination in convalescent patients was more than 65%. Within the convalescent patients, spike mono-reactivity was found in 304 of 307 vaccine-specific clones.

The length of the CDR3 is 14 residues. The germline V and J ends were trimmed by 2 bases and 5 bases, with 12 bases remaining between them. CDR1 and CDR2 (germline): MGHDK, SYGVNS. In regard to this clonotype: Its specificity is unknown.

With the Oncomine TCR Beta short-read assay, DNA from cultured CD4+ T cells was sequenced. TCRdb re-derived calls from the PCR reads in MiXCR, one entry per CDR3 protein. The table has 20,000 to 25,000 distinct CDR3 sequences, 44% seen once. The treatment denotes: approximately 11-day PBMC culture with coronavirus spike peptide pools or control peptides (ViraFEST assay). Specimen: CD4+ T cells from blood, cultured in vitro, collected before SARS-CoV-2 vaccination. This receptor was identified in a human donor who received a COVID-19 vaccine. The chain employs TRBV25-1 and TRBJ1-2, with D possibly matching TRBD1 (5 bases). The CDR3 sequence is CASSETRVSYGYTF. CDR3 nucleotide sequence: TGTGCCAGCAGTGAAACCAGGGTCTCGTATGGCTACACCTTC.